The 19 T cell receptor beta chains in this list originate from one sample, sequenced in a study of cytomegalovirus exposure and HLA in healthy donors. Vbeta (60) and Jbeta (13) primers were used in the PCR. The assay was immunoSEQ multiplex PCR, and TCRdb's table has in-frame clones only and misses some. The table has fewer than 200,000 clones, about 75% seen once. The material sequenced was PBMCs. Receptors were obtained from a male donor in good health and CMV-seropositive.

The V and J genes are TRBV4-1 and TRBJ2-1; 10 bases are shared with TRBD2. Trimming took 1 base from V and 0 from J; bases not matched to a gene: 9. Germline V gives CDR1 MGHRA, CDR2 YSYEKL. This CDR3 has 19 residues. The CDR3 coding sequence is TGCGCCAGCAGCCAAGCGAGGGCAGGACTAGCGGTCTCCTACAATGAGCAGTTCTTC. It encodes CASSQARAGLAVSYNEQFF.

This clone occurred a few times. This chain links TRBV27 with TRBJ1-1, with D unresolved. The germline V gene encodes CDR1 MNHEY and CDR2 SMNVEV (reference sequence). Deletions cut 3 bases from V and 2 bases from J, with 7 bases between. This CDR3 is 13 amino acids long. Here the CDR3 reads CASSLGRNTEAFF. DNA of the CDR3: TGTGCCAGCAGTTTGGGCAGAAACACTGAAGCTTTCTTT.

The V and J genes are TRBV19 and TRBJ1-2; 8 bases agree with TRBD1. Germline V gene sequence: CDR1 LNHDA, CDR2 SQIVND (reference sequence). Losses at the gene ends were 3 bases for V and 5 bases for J; bases not matched to a gene: 8. The CDR3 has 15 amino acids. The CDR3 sequence: CASSIDRGLLYGYTF. In nucleotides, the CDR3 is TGTGCCAGTAGTATTGACAGGGGACTGCTTTATGGCTACACCTTC.

This chain uses TRBV7-3 with TRBJ2-7; no firm D call. The germline V and J ends were trimmed by 2 bases and 0 bases, with 11 bases remaining between them. The CDR3 contains 15 residues. Germline CDR1 is SGHTA and CDR2 is FQGTGA. CDR3 protein: CASSLGAGSSYEQYF. DNA for the CDR3: TGTGCCAGCAGCTTAGGCGCAGGTAGCTCCTACGAGCAGTACTTC. The full variable domain, in which reference TRBV7-3 and TRBJ2-7 provide the parts outside the CDR3, is GAGVSQTPSNKVTEKGKYVELRCDPISGHTALYWYRQSLGQGPEFLIYFQGTGAADDSGLPNDRFFAVRPEGSVSTLKIQRTERGDSAVYLCASSLGAGSSYEQYFGPGTRLTVT.

The chain carries TRBV6-6 and TRBJ2-3; TRBD2 aligns across 9 bases. CDR3 length: 14 amino acids. With 6 bases clipped from V and 3 bases from J, the junction kept 4 bases outside the gene matches. In germline, CDR1 is MNHNY, CDR2 SVGAGI (reference sequence). The chain's CDR3 is CASRRGGETDTQYF. CDR3 DNA sequence: TGTGCCAGCAGACGCGGGGGGGAAACAGATACGCAGTATTTT.

This clone has only one observation. The CDR3 coding sequence is TGTGCCAGCAGCTTCAATCCGCTAGGGACAGGGGGCTCCTACGAGCAGTACTTC. Translation: CASSFNPLGTGGSYEQYF. The rearrangement uses TRBV7-9 and TRBJ2-7; TRBD1 agrees at 11 bases. This CDR3 has 18 residues. With V trimmed by 3 bases and J by 0 bases, 10 bases remained unmatched. The germline gives CDR1 SEHNR, CDR2 FQNEAQ (reference sequence).

This clone was counted between two and nine times. The chain carries TRBV30 and TRBJ1-1; 8 nucleotides agree with TRBD1. The V and J ends lost 3 bases and 6 bases, in that order; junction bases with no gene match: 3. The CDR3 has 12 residues. The V gene's germline CDR1 is GTSNPN and CDR2 SVGIG (reference sequence). The CDR3 reads CAWSRGRSEAFF. The DNA of the CDR3 is TGTGCCTGGAGCAGGGGGCGATCTGAAGCTTTCTTT.

The V gene is TRBV4-2, the J gene TRBJ2-1; 11 nucleotides align to TRBD2. Germline V gene data show CDR1 as LGHNA and CDR2 as YNFKEQ. V gave up 0 bases and J gave up 4 bases; unmatched junction bases: 2. This CDR3 spans 16 amino acids. CDR3 coding DNA: TGTGCCAGCAGCCAAGAGGCTAGCGGGGGGTACAATGAGCAGTTCTTC. Protein: CASSQEASGGYNEQFF.

The chain carries TRBV9 and TRBJ2-3, with D possibly being TRBD2 (6 bases). V gave up 0 bases and J gave up 2 bases, with 13 bases separating them. The CDR3 is 16 amino acids. Germline CDR1 SGDLS, CDR2 YYNGEE. This CDR3 is CASSVGVGGTTDTQYF. CDR3 coding DNA: TGTGCCAGCAGCGTAGGGGTCGGCGGGACCACAGATACGCAGTATTTT.

The chain joins TRBV30 to TRBJ2-3, with TRBD2 matching over 7 bases. The CDR3 length is 15 residues. CDR1 and CDR2 (germline): GTSNPN, SVGIG (reference sequence). J was trimmed by 8 bases and V by 0 bases; bases with no gene match: 11. CDR3: CAWSVSSGRAGTQYF. As DNA, the CDR3 is TGTGCCTGGAGTGTTTCTAGCGGCCGAGCGGGTACGCAGTATTTT. The complete variable domain, with remaining parts taken from reference TRBV30 and TRBJ2-3, reads SQTIHQWPATLVQPVGSPLSLECTVEGTSNPNLYWYRQAAGRGLQLLFYSVGIGQISSEVPQNLSASRPQDRQFILSSKKLLLSDSGFYLCAWSVSSGRAGTQYFGPGTRLTVL.

The chain combines TRBV15 with TRBJ1-1; 11 nucleotides match TRBD1. CDR1 is LNHNV, CDR2 YYDKDF, per germline (reference sequence). V gave up 2 bases and J gave up 2 bases; unmatched junction bases: 1. The CDR3 covers 15 residues. In nucleotides, the CDR3 is TGTGCCACCAGCAGATGGACAGGGGGCAACACTGAAGCTTTCTTT. It encodes CATSRWTGGNTEAFF.

The chain combines TRBV6-4 with TRBJ1-1; 10 nucleotides match TRBD1. The CDR3 sequence is 14 residues long. Germline V gene sequence: CDR1 MRHNA, CDR2 SNTAGT. The ends lost 3 bases at V and 5 bases at J; junction bases unmatched: 3. CDR3 in amino acids: CASSEGQGNTEAFF. The CDR3 coding sequence is TGTGCCAGCAGTGAGGGACAGGGGAATACTGAAGCTTTCTTT.

CDR3 coding DNA: TGTGCCAGCAGTACAGGGGAACTTAACACCGGGGAGCTGTTTTTT. This encodes CASSTGELNTGELFF. The chain carries TRBV6-4 and TRBJ2-2, with TRBD1 matching 7 bases. V was clipped by 5 bases and J by 2 bases; unmatched bases: 5. CDR1 MRHNA and CDR2 SNTAGT come from the germline V gene. The CDR3 covers 15 residues.

The chain joins TRBV2 to TRBJ2-6; D unclear. The CDR3 totals 14 residues. Germline values: CDR1 SNHLY, CDR2 FYNNEI. V was shortened by 6 bases and J by 0 bases, with 6 bases between the two germline ends. The CDR3 DNA follows: TGTGCCAGCAGGAGGAGCTCTGGGGCCAACGTCCTGACTTTC. Protein: CASRRSSGANVLTF.

The rearrangement joins TRBV7-6 to TRBJ1-1; D unclear. CDR1 SGHVS and CDR2 FNYEAQ come from the germline V gene. The V end was cut by 2 bases, the J end by 4 bases, with 8 bases between. The CDR3 spans 13 residues. The CDR3 here is CASSLMEGTEAFF. The CDR3 nucleotides are TGTGCCAGCAGCTTAATGGAGGGCACTGAAGCTTTCTTT.

The chain has TRBV19 and TRBJ2-5; D uncertain. Trimming removed 0 bases from V and 5 bases from J, with 7 bases in between. The CDR3 has 13 residues. CDR1 is LNHDA and CDR2 is SQIVND in the germline V gene (reference sequence). For the CDR3, the DNA is TGTGCCAGTAGTATAGACGATCAGGAGACCCAGTACTTC. As protein: CASSIDDQETQYF. Variable domain in full (rest from reference TRBV19 and TRBJ2-5): DGGITQSPKYLFRKEGQNVTLSCEQNLNHDAMYWYRQDPGQGLRLIYYSQIVNDFQKGDIAEGYSVSREKKESFPLTVTSAQKNPTAFYLCASSIDDQETQYFGPGTRLLVL.

V and J are TRBV6-5 and TRBJ2-1; 8 positions match TRBD2. V shed 3 bases and J 7 bases; nucleotides not matched to a gene: 8. CDR1 MNHEY and CDR2 SVGAGI come from the germline V gene. The CDR3 has 15 residues. CDR3 amino acids: CASSYHAGGGNEQFF. In nucleotides, the CDR3 is TGTGCCAGCAGTTATCATGCGGGGGGAGGAAATGAGCAGTTCTTC.

The chain recombines TRBV6-4 with TRBJ2-3; TRBD2 aligns across 10 bases. Losses at the gene ends were 2 bases for V and 2 bases for J; bases not matched to a gene: 1. Germline V gene sequence: CDR1 MRHNA, CDR2 SNTAGT. This CDR3 has 15 residues. CDR3 in amino acids: CASSDGTSDTDTQYF. In DNA, the CDR3 is TGTGCCAGCAGTGACGGGACTAGCGACACAGATACGCAGTATTTT.

The V call is TRBV9, the J call TRBJ2-5; possible D gene TRBD2, 6 bases. Trimming shortened V by 0 bases and J by 1 base, and 16 bases separated the two germline ends. The CDR3 is 17 residues long. Germline-derived CDR1 and CDR2 are SGDLS and YYNGEE. The CDR3 DNA reads TGTGCCAGCAGCGTAGGTGGAGGGGCAACTGTCCAAGAGACCCAGTACTTC. Protein product: CASSVGGGATVQETQYF. The entire variable domain, with the rest obtained from reference TRBV9 and TRBJ2-5, is as follows: DSGVTQTPKHLITATGQRVTLRCSPRSGDLSVYWYQQSLDQGLQFLIQYYNGEERAKGNILERFSAQQFPDLHSELNLSSLELGDSALYFCASSVGGGATVQETQYFGPGTRLLVL.